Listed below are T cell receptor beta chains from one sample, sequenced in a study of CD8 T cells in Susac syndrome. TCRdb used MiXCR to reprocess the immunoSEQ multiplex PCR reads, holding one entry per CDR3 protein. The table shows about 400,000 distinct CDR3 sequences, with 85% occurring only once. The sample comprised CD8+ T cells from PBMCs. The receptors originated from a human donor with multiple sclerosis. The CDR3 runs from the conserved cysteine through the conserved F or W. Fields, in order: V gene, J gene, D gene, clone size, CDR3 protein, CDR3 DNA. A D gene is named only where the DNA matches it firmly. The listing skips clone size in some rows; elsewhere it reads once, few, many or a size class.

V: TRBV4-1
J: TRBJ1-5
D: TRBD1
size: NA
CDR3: CASSLGQGENQPQHF
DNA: TGCGCCAGCAGCCTAGGACAGGGTGAGAATCAGCCCCAGCATTTT

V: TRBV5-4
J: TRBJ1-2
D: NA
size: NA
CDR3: CASSRPGGDGNGYTF
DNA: TGTGCCAGCAGCCGACCGGGCGGGGACGGCAATGGCTACACCTTC

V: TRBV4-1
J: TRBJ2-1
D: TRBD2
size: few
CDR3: CASSHLADNEQFF
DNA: TGCGCCAGCAGCCACCTAGCGGATAATGAGCAGTTCTTC

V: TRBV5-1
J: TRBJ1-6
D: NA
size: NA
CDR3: CASGGGSYNSPLQF
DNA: TGCGCCAGCGGTGGCGGCTCCTATAATTCACCCCTCCAGTTT

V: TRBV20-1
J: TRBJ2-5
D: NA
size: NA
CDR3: CSARWQQPQETQYF
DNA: TGCAGTGCTAGATGGCAGCAGCCGCAAGAGACCCAGTACTTC

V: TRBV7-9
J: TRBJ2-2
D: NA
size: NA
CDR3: CASSSQVSGELFF
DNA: TGTGCCAGCAGCTCCCAGGTGTCCGGGGAGCTGTTTTTT

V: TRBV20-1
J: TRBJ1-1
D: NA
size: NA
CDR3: CSTSMDTEAFF
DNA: TGCAGTACTTCTATGGACACTGAAGCTTTCTTT

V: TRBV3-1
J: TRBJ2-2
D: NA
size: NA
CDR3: CASSQVSGANTGELFF
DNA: TGTGCCAGCAGCCAAGTGTCCGGGGCGAACACCGGGGAGCTGTTTTTT

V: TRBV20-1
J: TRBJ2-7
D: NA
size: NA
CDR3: CSARDLPDSYEQYF
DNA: TGCAGTGCTAGAGATCTCCCCGACTCCTACGAGCAGTACTTC

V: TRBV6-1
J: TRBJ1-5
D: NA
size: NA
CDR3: CASSERIVNQPQHF
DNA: TGTGCCAGCAGTGAAAGGATCGTCAATCAGCCCCAGCATTTT

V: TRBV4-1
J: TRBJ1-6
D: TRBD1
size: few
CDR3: CASSQVWGQADNSPLHF
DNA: TGCGCCAGCAGCCAAGTCTGGGGACAGGCGGATAATTCACCCCTCCACTTT

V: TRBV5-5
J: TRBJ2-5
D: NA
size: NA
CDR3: CASSSGLGYQETQYF
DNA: TGTGCCAGCAGCTCGGGGCTAGGGTACCAAGAGACCCAGTACTTC

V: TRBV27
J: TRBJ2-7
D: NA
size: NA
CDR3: CAGSLDREGYEQYF
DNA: TGTGCCGGCAGTTTGGACAGGGAGGGCTACGAGCAGTACTTC

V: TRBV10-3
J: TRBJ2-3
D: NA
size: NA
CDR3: CATLQGTLGHSTDTQYF
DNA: TGTGCCACCTTACAGGGAACCCTAGGTCATAGCACAGATACGCAGTATTTT

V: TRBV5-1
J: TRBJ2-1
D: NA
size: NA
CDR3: CASSFLRTLVDEQFF
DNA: TGCGCCAGCAGCTTCCTGCGGACCTTAGTGGATGAGCAGTTCTTC

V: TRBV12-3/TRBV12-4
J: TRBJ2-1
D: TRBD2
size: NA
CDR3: CASSFLAGGDYEQFF
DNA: TGTGCCAGCAGTTTCCTAGCGGGAGGGGACTATGAGCAGTTCTTC

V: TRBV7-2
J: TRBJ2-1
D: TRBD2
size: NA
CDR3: CASSLVPLAGTSQNEQFF
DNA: TGTGCCAGCAGCTTAGTCCCCCTCGCCGGGACTAGTCAGAATGAGCAGTTCTTC

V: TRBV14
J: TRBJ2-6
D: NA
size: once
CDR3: CASSPLGSGANVLTF
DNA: TGTGCCAGCAGCCCCTTGGGCTCTGGGGCCAACGTCCTGACTTTC

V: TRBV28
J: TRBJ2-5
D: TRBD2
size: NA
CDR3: CASRRAFVAGYQETQYF
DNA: TGTGCCAGCAGGAGGGCCTTTGTAGCGGGGTACCAAGAGACCCAGTACTTC

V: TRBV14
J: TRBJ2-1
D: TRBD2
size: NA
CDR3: CASSHRQREVWDEQFF
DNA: TGTGCCAGCAGCCACCGCCAGCGGGAGGTTTGGGATGAGCAGTTCTTC

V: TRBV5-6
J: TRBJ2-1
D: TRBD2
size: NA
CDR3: CASSLAGMSYNEQFF
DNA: TGTGCCAGCAGCTTAGCGGGGATGTCCTACAATGAGCAGTTCTTC

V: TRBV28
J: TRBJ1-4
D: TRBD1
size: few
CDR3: CASSTNRGTNEKLFF
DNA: TGTGCCAGCAGTACGAACAGGGGAACTAATGAAAAACTGTTTTTT

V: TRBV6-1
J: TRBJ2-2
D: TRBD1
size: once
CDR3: CAIPGTENTGELFF
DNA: TGTGCCATCCCTGGGACAGAGAACACCGGGGAGCTGTTTTTT

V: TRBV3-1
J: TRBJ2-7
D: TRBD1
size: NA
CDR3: CASSQDGTGAYEQYF
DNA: TGTGCCAGCAGCCAAGATGGGACAGGGGCCTACGAGCAGTACTTC

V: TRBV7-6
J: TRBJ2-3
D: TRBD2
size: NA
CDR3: CASSSLAGGRNTDTQYF
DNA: TGTGCCAGCAGTTCACTAGCGGGGGGGCGAAACACAGATACGCAGTATTTT

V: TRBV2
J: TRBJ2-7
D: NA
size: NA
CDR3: CASSEGRSPYEQYF
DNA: TGTGCCAGCAGTGAGGGAAGGTCCCCCTACGAGCAGTACTTC

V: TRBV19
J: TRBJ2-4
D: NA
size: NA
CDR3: CASSSSGGLDIQYF
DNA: TGTGCCAGTAGTTCCTCGGGGGGCTTGGACATTCAGTACTTC

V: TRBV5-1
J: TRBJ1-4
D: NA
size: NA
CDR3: CASSLDGQTNEKLFF
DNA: TGCGCCAGCAGCTTGGATGGCCAGACTAATGAAAAACTGTTTTTT

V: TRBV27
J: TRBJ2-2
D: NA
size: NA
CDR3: CASSSGPDTGELFF
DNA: TGTGCCAGCAGTTCCGGGCCGGACACCGGGGAGCTGTTTTTT

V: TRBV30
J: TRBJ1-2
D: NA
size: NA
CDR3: CAGSLGGADGYTF
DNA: TGTGCCGGGTCTTTGGGGGGGGCAGATGGCTACACCTTC

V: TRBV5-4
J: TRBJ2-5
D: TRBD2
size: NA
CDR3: CASSLVLAGEVGETQYF
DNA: TGTGCCAGCAGCTTGGTGCTAGCGGGAGAGGTGGGAGAGACCCAGTACTTC

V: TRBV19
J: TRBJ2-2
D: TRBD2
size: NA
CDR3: CASNHGLANTGELFF
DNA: TGTGCCAGTAACCATGGACTAGCAAACACCGGGGAGCTGTTTTTT

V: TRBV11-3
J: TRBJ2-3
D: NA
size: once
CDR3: CASSLVPYPDTQYF
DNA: TGTGCCAGCAGCTTAGTTCCTTATCCAGATACGCAGTATTTT

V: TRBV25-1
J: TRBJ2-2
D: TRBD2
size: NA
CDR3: CASSGLAGSGELFF
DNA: TGTGCCAGCAGTGGGCTAGCGGGGAGCGGGGAGCTGTTTTTT

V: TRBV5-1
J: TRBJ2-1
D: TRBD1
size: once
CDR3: CASSLGTGALDEQFF
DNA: TGCGCCAGCAGCTTGGGGACAGGGGCCCTCGATGAGCAGTTCTTC

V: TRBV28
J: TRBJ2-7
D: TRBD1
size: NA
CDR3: CASSTDRSYSYEQYF
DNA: TGTGCCAGCAGTACGGACAGGTCCTACTCCTACGAGCAGTACTTC